The next 9 T cell receptor beta chains were all read from a single sample in a study of T cells after somatic rescue of genetic block. Assay: immunoSEQ multiplex PCR; the TCRdb copy retains only in-frame clones and omits some. This table holds some 74,000 clones, roughly 90% found once. The sample comprised peripheral blood mononuclear cells (PBMCs). Source of these receptors: a man aged 30-40 years.

The chain couples TRBV27 to TRBJ2-7; TRBD1 matches 8 bases. The CDR3 runs 15 residues. Germline CDR1 and CDR2: MNHEY and SMNVEV (reference sequence). The V and J ends lost 2 bases and 2 bases, in that order; junction bases with no gene match: 5. Here the CDR3 reads CASSLRDRNPYEQYF. For the CDR3, the DNA is TGTGCCAGCAGTTTACGGGACAGGAATCCCTACGAGCAGTACTTC.

CDR3 DNA sequence: TGTGCCAGTACCAGGTGGGGTAGCTCCTACAATGAGCAGTTCTTC. Translating it yields CASTRWGSSYNEQFF. The chain employs TRBV19 and TRBJ2-1; D gene ambiguous. Germline CDR1 reads LNHDA; CDR2 reads SQIVND (reference sequence). V lost 7 bases to trimming and J lost 0 bases, with 13 bases between them. The CDR3 contains 15 residues.

Here the CDR3 DNA reads TGTGCCAGCAGTGAACAGGGGGCTGAGACCCAGTACTTC. This encodes CASSEQGAETQYF. This chain connects TRBV6-1 to TRBJ2-5; the match to TRBD1 covers 8 bases. Germline V CDR1 and CDR2: MNHNS, SASEGT. The CDR3 totals 13 residues. V gave up 2 bases and J gave up 5 bases; unmatched junction bases: 1.

This sequence joins TRBV5-4 and TRBJ2-1; 7 bases agree with TRBD1. In germline, CDR1 is SGHNT, CDR2 YYREEE (reference sequence). V lost 0 bases to trimming and J lost 4 bases; unmatched junction nucleotides: 1. This CDR3 has 14 residues. Here the CDR3 reads CASSLDRGYNEQFF. CDR3 nucleotide sequence: TGTGCCAGCAGCTTGGACAGGGGATACAATGAGCAGTTCTTC.

V usage is TRBV6-6 and J usage is TRBJ2-7, with D uncertain. Per germline, CDR1 MNHNY and CDR2 SVGAGI (reference sequence). Trimming took off 3 bases at V and 3 bases at J, with 15 bases between the two ends. There are 15 residues in the CDR3. The CDR3 DNA reads as TGTGCCAGCAGTTATCCGCTTGGGGATCGCTACGAGCAGTACTTC. Amino acid sequence: CASSYPLGDRYEQYF.

The chain is built from TRBV30 and TRBJ2-5; D may be TRBD1 (5 bases). The CDR3 runs to 14 residues. Germline assignment: CDR1 GTSNPN and CDR2 SVGIG (reference sequence). V lost 5 bases and J 3 bases, leaving 16 bases between the germline ends. The CDR3 region has the DNA TGTGCCTGGGTGCCTTGGACAAGGAAAGAGACCCAGTACTTC. This encodes CAWVPWTRKETQYF.

This clone occurred once. V and J are TRBV27 and TRBJ2-1, with D unresolved. Trimming left V 4 bases short and J 12 bases short, with 16 bases between. CDR3 length: 13 residues. The germline V gene encodes CDR1 MNHEY and CDR2 SMNVEV (reference sequence). As DNA, the CDR3 is TGTGCCAGCAGTTCCGAGGTTCGGTTTGGGCAGTTCTTC. It encodes CASSSEVRFGQFF.

The table lists this clone with a count of one. The chain recombines TRBV28 with TRBJ2-7; TRBD1 aligns across 8 bases. CDR1 is MDHEN, CDR2 SYDVKM, per germline. The CDR3 length is 14 residues. Germline trimming cut 2 bases from V and 6 bases from J; bases unmatched to any gene: 6. CDR3: CASSLGQGALEQYF. The CDR3 DNA reads as TGTGCCAGCAGTTTAGGCCAGGGGGCTCTCGAGCAGTACTTC.

The chain employs TRBV11-3 and TRBJ2-3, with D perhaps TRBD2 (6 bases). Germline V gives CDR1 SGHNT, CDR2 YENEEA. The germline V and J ends were trimmed by 7 bases and 2 bases, with 19 bases remaining between them. This CDR3 spans 16 amino acids. CDR3 protein: CASTSLMRDHTDTQYF. CDR3 bases: TGTGCCAGCACCTCTTTAATGCGGGATCACACAGATACGCAGTATTTT.